This T cell receptor beta chain is drawn from a study of T cell changes during pregnancy in multiple sclerosis. Assay used: immunoSEQ multiplex PCR; TCRdb lists only in-frame clones, some missing. The profile covers approximately 58,000 clones, with 92% appearing a single time and approximately 1.5% taken by the ten largest. The V gene's germline CDR1 is MNHNS and CDR2 SASEGT. The CDR3 is 13 residues long. With V trimmed by 5 bases and J by 6 bases, 3 bases remained unmatched. Sequenced here: peripheral blood, sampled in the second trimester of pregnancy. The TCR comes from a female donor with multiple sclerosis, enrolled in a pregnancy study. The chain is built from TRBV6-1 and TRBJ2-2; 7 nucleotides agree with TRBD2. The CDR3 spells CASSISGAGELFF. DNA of the CDR3: TGTGCCAGCAGTATCAGCGGGGCCGGGGAGCTGTTTTTT.